A single sample gave rise to the 21 T cell receptor beta chains below, sequenced in a study of blood T cell repertoires in COVID-19. The table came from immunoSEQ multiplex PCR; TCRdb's copy has only in-frame clones and leaves some out. The table lists 160,000 or so clones, more than 75% of them singletons. Sequences were obtained from peripheral blood. The receptors derive from a woman aged 50 to 60 with COVID-19, enrolled during active disease.

This clone was observed once. At one end, the junction sequence differs from germline, possibly due to a read error. Other DNA sequences in this specimen translate into the identical CDR3. The rearrangement joins TRBV7-2 to TRBJ2-7, with 8 bases that match TRBD2. Germline CDR1 SGHTA, CDR2 FQGNSA. The CDR3 has 16 residues. The CDR3 is CASSLDVSGAAGEQYF. CDR3 DNA: TGTGCCAGCAGTTTAGATGTTAGCGGGGCCGCCGGCGAGCAGTACTTC.

J is TRBJ2-1 and V is TRBV23-1, with 8 bases that match TRBD2. TRBV23-1 has ORF status, its function being uncertain. Losses at the gene ends were 0 bases for V and 4 bases for J; bases not matched to a gene: 5. The CDR3 sequence is 16 residues long. CDR3 sequence reads: CASSQSRRLAYNEQFF. The CDR3 DNA is TGCGCCAGCAGTCAATCCCGGAGACTAGCGTACAATGAGCAGTTCTTC.

This chain links TRBV5-1 with TRBJ1-1; D is unresolved. The CDR3 extends over 14 amino acids. V lost 6 bases and J 5 bases, leaving 17 bases between the germline ends. Germline V CDR1 and CDR2: SGHRS, YFSETQ. CDR3 sequence (DNA): TGCGCCAGCAACTCAGAAGCGGGTGCGACTGAAGCTTTCTTT. Translation: CASNSEAGATEAFF.

V usage is TRBV7-3 and J usage is TRBJ2-1; 12 positions match TRBD2. J gave up 3 bases and V 4 bases, and 1 base lay outside the gene matches. The CDR3 covers 15 residues. Germline CDR1 is SGHTA and CDR2 is FQGTGA. DNA of the CDR3: TGTGCCAGCAGCTCGGGACTAGCGGGCTACAATGAGCAGTTCTTC. The encoded protein is CASSSGLAGYNEQFF. The entire variable domain, with the rest obtained from reference TRBV7-3 and TRBJ2-1, is as follows: GAGVSQTPSNKVTEKGKYVELRCDPISGHTALYWYRQSLGQGPEFLIYFQGTGAADDSGLPNDRFFAVRPEGSVSTLKIQRTERGDSAVYLCASSSGLAGYNEQFFGPGTRLTVL.

The chain couples TRBV19 to TRBJ1-5; D not certain. Germline V lookup: CDR1 LNHDA, CDR2 SQIVND (reference sequence). V lost 6 bases, J lost 3 bases, and 12 bases lay in between. The CDR3 runs to 14 residues. DNA of the CDR3: TGTGCCAGTAGGTCGGAGATGGCCAATCAGCCCCAGCATTTT. It codes for CASRSEMANQPQHF.

This clone was found once. The rearrangement links TRBV14 to TRBJ2-7; 8 bases fit TRBD1. Germline assignment: CDR1 SGHDN and CDR2 FVKESK. The ends lost 3 bases at V and 2 bases at J; junction bases unmatched: 3. This CDR3 is 14 amino acids long. For the CDR3, the DNA is TGTGCCAGCAGCCATGGACAGGGTCCCTACGAGCAGTACTTC. As protein: CASSHGQGPYEQYF.

V usage is TRBV30 and J usage is TRBJ2-6; D remains unclear. The CDR3 runs to 14 residues. From germline, CDR1 is GTSNPN and CDR2 SVGIG (reference sequence). V shed 1 base and J shed 4 bases, with 8 bases lying between them. CDR3 coding DNA: TGTGCCTGGAGTGATGGGCAAGGGGCCAACGTCCTGACTTTC. This encodes CAWSDGQGANVLTF.

The J gene is TRBJ1-6, the V gene TRBV7-2, with 10 bases lining up with TRBD1. CDR1 SGHTA and CDR2 FQGNSA come from the germline V gene. The CDR3 totals 17 residues. After removal of 1 base from V and 3 bases from J, the junction contained 3 bases not matched to a gene. CDR3 sequence (DNA): TGTGCCAGCAGCTTAGGAGGGACAGGGGTCTATAATTCACCCCTCCACTTT. Its protein is CASSLGGTGVYNSPLHF.

This chain links TRBV3-1 (or the pseudogene TRBV3-2) with TRBJ2-1; a weak D match, TRBD2 (7 bases). Germline CDR1 LGHDT, CDR2 YNNKEL (reference sequence). The CDR3 extends over 14 amino acids. Trimming left V 3 bases short and J 4 bases short, with 10 bases between. CDR3 region: CASSQGGLYNEQFF. The CDR3 coding sequence is TGTGCCAGCAGCCAGGGGGGGCTTTACAATGAGCAGTTCTTC.

This chain links TRBV2 with TRBJ1-5, with D possibly being TRBD1 (5 bases). Germline V gene lookup returns CDR1 SNHLY and CDR2 FYNNEI. Trimming pared 7 bases from V and 4 bases from J, leaving 11 bases between. The CDR3 extends over 13 amino acids. The CDR3 sequence: CASNAGSNQPQHF. The CDR3 DNA sequence: TGTGCCAGCAATGCAGGGTCGAATCAGCCCCAGCATTTT.

CDR3 coding DNA: TGTGCCAGCAGCCAAGAGTGGGCCCCGGGGGAGACCCAGTACTTC. Encoded protein: CASSQEWAPGETQYF. V usage is TRBV3-1 (or the pseudogene TRBV3-2) and J usage is TRBJ2-5; a weak D match, TRBD2 (5 bases). V was pared by 0 bases and J by 5 bases, with 13 bases between. This CDR3 spans 15 amino acids. Germline CDR1 reads LGHDT; CDR2 reads YNNKEL (reference sequence).

The rearrangement uses TRBV4-1 and TRBJ2-7; 8 bases are a match to TRBD1. V was clipped by 4 bases and J by 2 bases; unmatched bases: 4. This CDR3 is built from 14 residues. CDR1 MGHRA and CDR2 YSYEKL come from the germline V gene. Written as DNA, the CDR3 is TGCGCCAGCAGCCTCAGGACAGGGACCTACGAGCAGTACTTC. Protein sequence: CASSLRTGTYEQYF.

V usage is TRBV7-2 and J usage is TRBJ2-3; 9 nucleotides agree with TRBD2. This CDR3 comprises 15 residues. The V gene's germline CDR1 is SGHTA and CDR2 FQGNSA. V was pared by 3 bases and J by 4 bases, with 5 bases of the junction left unmatched. The CDR3 is CASSFASGAADTQYF. The CDR3 nucleotides read TGTGCCAGCAGCTTCGCTAGCGGGGCAGCAGATACGCAGTATTTT.

V gene TRBV3-1 (or the pseudogene TRBV3-2) combines with J gene TRBJ2-1; 8 bases match TRBD2. J gave up 3 bases and V 5 bases, and 9 bases lay outside the gene matches. CDR1 is LGHDT and CDR2 is YNNKEL in the germline V gene (reference sequence). CDR3 size: 16 residues. CDR3 DNA: TGTGCCAGCAGCTGGAGCCTTAGCGGGAACTACAATGAGCAGTTCTTC. Translating it yields CASSWSLSGNYNEQFF.

The chain recombines TRBV5-1 with TRBJ1-1; the match to TRBD1 covers 8 bases. Looked up from germline, CDR1 is SGHRS and CDR2 is YFSETQ. CDR3 length equals 16 residues. J gave up 2 bases and V 4 bases, and 10 bases lay outside the gene matches. CDR3 bases: TGCGCCAGCAGCAGAATGACAGGGGTCGCAAACACTGAAGCTTTCTTT. Its protein is CASSRMTGVANTEAFF.

V is TRBV6-2 or TRBV6-3 and J is TRBJ2-2, with 9 positions matching TRBD1. Per germline, CDR1 MNHEY and CDR2 SVGEGT. With 5 bases clipped from V and 4 bases from J, the junction kept 2 bases outside the gene matches. The CDR3 totals 14 residues. As DNA, the CDR3 is TGTGCCAGCAGTCGGGACAGGGCCACCGGGGAGCTGTTTTTT. This gives the protein CASSRDRATGELFF.

This chain joins TRBV9 and TRBJ1-3; 7 positions agree with TRBD1. CDR1 is SGDLS, CDR2 YYNGEE, per germline. The CDR3 totals 17 residues. V dropped 1 base and J dropped 0; count of bases not matched to a gene: 7. CDR3 loop: CASSVQGQLISGNTIYF. Written as DNA, the CDR3 is TGTGCCAGCAGCGTACAGGGACAGCTTATCTCTGGAAACACCATATATTTT. Complete variable domain (other parts from reference TRBV9 and TRBJ1-3): DSGVTQTPKHLITATGQRVTLRCSPRSGDLSVYWYQQSLDQGLQFLIQYYNGEERAKGNILERFSAQQFPDLHSELNLSSLELGDSALYFCASSVQGQLISGNTIYFGEGSWLTVV.

The chain links TRBV3-1 (or the pseudogene TRBV3-2) to TRBJ2-5; TRBD2 agrees at 7 bases. The CDR3 runs to 17 residues. Germline CDR1 reads LGHDT; CDR2 reads YNNKEL (reference sequence). V lost 0 bases and J lost 5; bases outside the gene matches: 12. In DNA form, the CDR3 reads TGTGCCAGCAGCCAAGATCTTGTGACTAGCCGGAGGGAGACCCAGTACTTC. This translates into CASSQDLVTSRRETQYF.

V usage is TRBV19 and J usage is TRBJ2-3, with 7 bases aligning to TRBD1. The germline CDR1 and CDR2 sequences are LNHDA and SQIVND (reference sequence). This CDR3 region has 12 residues. After removal of 7 bases from V and 6 bases from J, the junction contained 4 bases not matched to a gene. The CDR3 DNA reads TGTGCCAGTACTACACAGGGGGATACGCAGTATTTT. It yields the protein CASTTQGDTQYF.

Regarding this clone: The sample has other DNA sequences that encode this CDR3 too. The genes are TRBV27 and TRBJ2-7, with 8 bases that match TRBD1. Looked up from germline, CDR1 is MNHEY and CDR2 is SMNVEV (reference sequence). V lost 5 bases, J lost 5 bases, and 8 bases stayed unmatched. The CDR3 length is 14 residues. The CDR3 loop reads CASSLGQGIHEQYF. The CDR3 coding sequence is TGTGCCAGCAGTCTAGGACAGGGAATCCACGAGCAGTACTTC.

V usage is TRBV5-4 and J usage is TRBJ2-2, with D maybe TRBD1 (6 bases). Trimming shortened V by 4 bases and J by 7 bases, and 17 bases separated the two germline ends. Germline loops: CDR1 SGHNT, CDR2 YYREEE (reference sequence). The CDR3 sequence is 15 residues long. As DNA, the CDR3 is TGTGCCAGCAGCCAAAGGTGGGGGCGACACGGGGAGCTGTTTTTT. Translating gives CASSQRWGRHGELFF.